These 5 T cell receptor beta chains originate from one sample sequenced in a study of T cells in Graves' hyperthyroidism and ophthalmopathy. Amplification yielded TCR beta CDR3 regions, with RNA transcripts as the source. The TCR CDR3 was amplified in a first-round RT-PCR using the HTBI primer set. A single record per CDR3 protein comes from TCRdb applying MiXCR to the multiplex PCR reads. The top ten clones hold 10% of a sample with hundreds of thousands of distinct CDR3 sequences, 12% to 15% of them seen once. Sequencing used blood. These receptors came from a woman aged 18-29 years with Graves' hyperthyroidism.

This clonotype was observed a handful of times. The CDR3 reads CASSRDSSHTGELFF. The CDR3, as DNA: TGTGCCAGCAGTAGAGACTCCTCTCACACCGGGGAGCTGTTTTTT. The chain uses TRBV6-2 or TRBV6-3 and TRBJ2-2; D gene unclear. CDR1 is MNHEY and CDR2 is SVGEGT in the germline V gene. CDR3 length: 15 residues. V was trimmed by 5 bases and J by 3 bases, leaving 13 bases between them.

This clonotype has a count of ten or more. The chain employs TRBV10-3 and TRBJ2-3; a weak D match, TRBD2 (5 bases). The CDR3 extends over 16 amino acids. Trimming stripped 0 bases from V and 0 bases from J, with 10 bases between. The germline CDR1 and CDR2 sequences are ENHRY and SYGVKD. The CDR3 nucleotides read TGTGCCATCAGTGAGTCCTTGGACTCTAGCACAGATACGCAGTATTTT. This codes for CAISESLDSSTDTQYF.

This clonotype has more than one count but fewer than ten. DNA of the CDR3: TGTGCCAGCAGCCCGGCTGTCAACAATGAGCAGTTCTTC. Translation gives CASSPAVNNEQFF. The chain links TRBV3-1 to TRBJ2-1; no clear D. Germline loops: CDR1 LGHDT, CDR2 YNNKEL (reference sequence). The CDR3 runs to 13 residues. V lost 4 bases and J 5 bases, leaving 9 bases between the germline ends.

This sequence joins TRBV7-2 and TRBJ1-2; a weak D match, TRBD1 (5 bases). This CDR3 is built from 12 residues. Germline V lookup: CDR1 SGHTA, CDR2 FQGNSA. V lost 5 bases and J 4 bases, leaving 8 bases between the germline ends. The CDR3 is CASSAGPYGYTF. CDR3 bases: TGTGCCAGCAGCGCGGGGCCCTATGGCTACACCTTC.

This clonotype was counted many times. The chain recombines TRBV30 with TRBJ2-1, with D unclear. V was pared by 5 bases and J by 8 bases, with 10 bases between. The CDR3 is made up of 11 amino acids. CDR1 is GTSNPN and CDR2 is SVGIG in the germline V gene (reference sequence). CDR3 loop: CAWVLVDEQFF. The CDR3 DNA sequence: TGTGCCTGGGTCTTAGTGGATGAGCAGTTCTTC.